What follows describes a single T cell receptor (beta chain). It has no known antigen specificity. No much larger clone is present one base from it, and per-base qualities are unavailable. The protocol used for the library was the immunoSEQ multiplex PCR assay. As for how the authors treated the data: To diagnose cytomegalovirus status from the catalog of TCR beta chain sequences, a statistical classification framework was built. The table was pulled from immuneACCESS by TCRdb, which kept in-frame rearrangements only. Such tables lose some clones; where checked, under half of the loss comes from unresolved V genes, and the rest has no known cause. The V and J calls and clone size come from that table; D and trimming were worked out from the DNA. The sample table lists fewer than 95,000 clones, 94% of them with a count of one. The top ten constitute under 0.75% of the sample. This sample is part of a study of cytomegalovirus exposure and HLA in healthy donors (dated 2017 in TCRdb). At the level of the whole study: The 666 repertoires of the first cohort and the roughly 120 validation repertoires were produced on the same platform, according to a later analysis. To predict cytomegalovirus infection status, the study brought together high-throughput TCR immunosequencing, statistical association of individual TCRs with disease status, and machine learning. A separate validation cohort of 100 to 150 different subjects was used in addition to the roughly 640-subject first cohort. The study was designed to test whether signatures of past pathogen exposure could be identified by cataloging public T cell receptors. The full study reports these points: A later analysis had no HLA typing for the validation cohort, so co-occurrence there was scored across all 120 repertoires. In the study, some 160 TCR beta chains were listed as associated with cytomegalovirus. A later analysis found that TCRs clustered in the first cohort also tended to co-occur in the approximately 120 validation repertoires, with 90% to 95% of cluster scores above 0. In vitro tests confirmed that three of the cytomegalovirus-associated TCR beta chains recognize cytomegalovirus antigens. The authors suggested that the approach could potentially be extended to other disease states and immunological phenotypes. Most TCR sequences were observed very rarely across donors, whereas some public TCRs were present in many individuals. Cytomegalovirus status was reported to be diagnosed by the classifier with high specificity and sensitivity in both the original and validation cohorts.

The donors were included in the validation cohort of 130 or so subjects, a group kept apart from the 666-subject first cohort. From the germline V gene, CDR1 is LGHNA and CDR2 is YSLEER. Reading from cysteine to phenylalanine, the CDR3 counts 17 amino acids. CDR3 DNA is the only sequence kept; it has 51 bases, read in frame from the first base. The V end loses 0 bases and the J end loses 10 bases, and a stretch of 22 bases separates them. Rearrangement joined TRBV4-3 to TRBJ2-1, and perhaps TRBD2 as D gene, on 6 matching bases. The sequencing input was PBMCs. The receptor comes from a woman between 18 and 30 years old in good health and CMV-seronegative. The DNA reads as follows: TGCGCCAGCAGCCAAGATAGGAAGAGGGGTGTCCGGGGGGAGCAGTTCTTC. Its translation reads: CASSQDRKRGVRGEQFF.